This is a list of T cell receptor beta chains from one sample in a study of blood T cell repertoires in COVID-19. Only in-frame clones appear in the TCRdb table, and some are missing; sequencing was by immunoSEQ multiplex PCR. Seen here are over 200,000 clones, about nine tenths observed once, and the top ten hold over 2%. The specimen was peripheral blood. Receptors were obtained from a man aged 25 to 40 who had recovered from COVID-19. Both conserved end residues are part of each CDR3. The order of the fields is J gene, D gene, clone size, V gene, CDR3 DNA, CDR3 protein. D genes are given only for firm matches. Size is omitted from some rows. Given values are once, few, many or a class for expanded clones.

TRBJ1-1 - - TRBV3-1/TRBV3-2 TGTGCCAGCAGCCCGGCCGGGTACACTGAAGCTTTCTTT CASSPAGYTEAFF
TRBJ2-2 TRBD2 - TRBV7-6 TGTGCCAGCAGCGAAACGAGCGGGGCGAACACCGGGGAGCTGTTTTTT CASSETSGANTGELFF
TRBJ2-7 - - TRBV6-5 TGTGCCAGCACCATCTACTACGAGCAGTACTTC CASTIYYEQYF
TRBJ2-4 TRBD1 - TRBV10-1 TGCGCCAGCACGTTCTATCGCGGGACAGGGTACAAAAACATTCAGTACTTC CASTFYRGTGYKNIQYF
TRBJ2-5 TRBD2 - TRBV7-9 TGTGCCAGCAGCCCAGGAAGACTAGCGGGGGGTATCACTCCAGAGACCCAGTACTTC CASSPGRLAGGITPETQYF
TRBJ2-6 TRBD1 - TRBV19 TGTGCCAGTGCCCCGGGACAGGGCTATTCTGGGGCCAACGTCCTGACTTTC CASAPGQGYSGANVLTF
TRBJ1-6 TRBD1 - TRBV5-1 TGCGCCAGCAGCGCCTGGACAGGGAATAATAATTCACCCCTCCACTTT CASSAWTGNNNSPLHF
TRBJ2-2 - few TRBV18 TGTGCCAGCTCCATGGCCAGGGTTGAAACCGGGGAGCTGTTTTTT CASSMARVETGELFF
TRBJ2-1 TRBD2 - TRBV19 TGTGCCAGTAGTATAGGGACTAGGGTGGGCGATGAGCAGTTCTTC CASSIGTRVGDEQFF
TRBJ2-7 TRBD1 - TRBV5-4 TGTGCCAGCAGCTTGGAGGGACAGGGCCGCTTCGAGCAGTACTTC CASSLEGQGRFEQYF
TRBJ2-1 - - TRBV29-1 TGCAGCGTTGAATCACAGGACTACAATGAGCAGTTCTTC CSVESQDYNEQFF
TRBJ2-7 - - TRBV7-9 TGTGCCAGCAGCTCCGACAGACCGGCGCAGTACTTC CASSSDRPAQYF
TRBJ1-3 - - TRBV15 TGTGCCACCAGCACCACCTACAGGGCCCCTTCTGGAAACACCATATATTTT CATSTTYRAPSGNTIYF
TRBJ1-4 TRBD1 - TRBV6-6 TGTGCCAGCAGTTACTCTCCGGACAGGCTCAAACTGTTTTTT CASSYSPDRLKLFF
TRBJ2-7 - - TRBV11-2 TGTGCCAGCAGCTTTTCACCTAGCTCGGCCCACGAGCAGTACTTC CASSFSPSSAHEQYF
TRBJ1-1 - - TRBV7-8 TGTGCCAGCATCCCTCCAGTGTACACTGAAGCTTTCTTT CASIPPVYTEAFF
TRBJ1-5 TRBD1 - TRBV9 TGTGCCAGCAGCGTAGCCGAGGGGGACAGGGAGGGCGGTAGTAGACGCCAGCCCCAGCATTTT CASSVAEGDREGGSRRQPQHF
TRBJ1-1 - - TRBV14 TGTGCCAGCAGCCAAGCGGTGAACACTGAAGCTTTCTTT CASSQAVNTEAFF
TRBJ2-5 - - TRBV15 TGTGCCACCAGCAGAGGCGGGGCAGAGGAGACCCAGTACTTC CATSRGGAEETQYF
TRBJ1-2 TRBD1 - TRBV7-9 TGTGCCAGCAGCTTTTTGGACAGGGTTTATGGCTACACCTTC CASSFLDRVYGYTF
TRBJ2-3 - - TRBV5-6 TGTGCCAGCAGCAAAACCCTACGCACAGATACGCAGTATTTT CASSKTLRTDTQYF
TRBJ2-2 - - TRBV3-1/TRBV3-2 TGTGCCAGCAGCCAACAAAGGGGGAACACCGGGGAGCTGTTTTTT CASSQQRGNTGELFF